This TCR beta chain was sequenced during a study of post-analysis software for immune sequencing data (dated by TCRdb to between 2015 and 2017). About the study as a whole: Recorded disease courses included relapsing-remitting, secondary progressive and progressive-relapsing multiple sclerosis, with some patients lacking subtype annotation. The multiple sclerosis patient repertoires were compared with about a dozen previously published healthy control repertoires from donors aged about 6 to 26 years. A subset of samples was prepared in parallel using single-end sample barcoding, then pooled and co-amplified after Illumina adapter ligation.

To demonstrate the VDJtools post-analysis software, the study profiled TCR beta repertoires from the peripheral blood of some 13 young patients with multiple sclerosis. The patients with multiple sclerosis were children and adolescents between about 6 and 17 years of age. The library was produced with PCR. The data were produced on an Illumina HiSeq 2500. To reduce PCR and sequencing biases, unique molecular identifiers were incorporated into the TCR beta cDNA libraries. Approximately 500,000 cDNA molecules were obtained per 1 to 10 million input T cells, so each molecule approximated one T cell. The patient libraries were prepared and sequenced with the same protocol used for the earlier healthy control dataset. Samples belonging to the same batch were prepared together, multiplexed and sequenced on a shared HiSeq lane. The study's processing was this. MIGEC handled the raw barcoded reads, throwing out single-read molecular identifier groups before consensus assembly and CDR3 extraction. VDJtools was used for post-analysis of the clonotype tables, and diversity was normalized by down-sampling every dataset to the size of the smallest sample. In repertoire overlap clustering, CDR3 amino acid sequences, but not nucleotide sequences, were matched to correct batch-related cross-sample contamination. TCRdb's own reprocessing of the public reads used fastp at Q25 and MiXCR and kept productive beta chains. CDR3 protein sequences are deduplicated, and each keeps its most common genes and DNA. The V and J calls, along with clone size, are taken from TCRdb and not from the paper's own processing. This sample lists approximately 730,000 distinct CDR3 sequences; roughly 46% were detected once. The ten top clones hold approximately 4.4% of the sample.

The research as a whole found: When samples were clustered directly using the F measure, samples prepared in the same batch co-clustered strongly, which prompted a batch-effect correction. Significantly lower normalized Chao1 diversity was found in multiple sclerosis patients than in controls, suggesting substantial peripheral T-cell clonal expansion. Significantly higher frequencies in patients than in controls were found for several TRBV segments, including TRBV5-6, TRBV5-1 and TRBV20-1. The multiple sclerosis patient group was slightly younger than the control group.

This clonotype has more than one count but fewer than ten. Its specific antigen is unknown. Per-nucleotide qualities are absent, and no much larger clonotype sits a single base away. The germline V gene encodes CDR1 LNHNV and CDR2 YYDKDF (reference sequence). The CDR3 runs 14 residues from the cysteine to the phenylalanine. The read is trimmed to its CDR3 DNA, 42 bases read in frame from base 1. V loses 0 bases of germline sequence and J loses 2 bases, and the interval between the two ends is 7 bases. Sequencing input: blood. The receptor was isolated from a girl aged 5-17 years with multiple sclerosis. The V and J genes are TRBV15 and TRBJ2-5, with TRBD2 perhaps the D gene, on 5 matching bases. The DNA is as follows: TGTGCCACCAGCAGAGATCGGACTCAAGAGACCCAGTACTTC. This encodes CATSRDRTQETQYF.